This entry describes one T cell receptor (beta chain). No antigen is known for it. No base quality values were provided; no much bigger clone lies one nucleotide off. TCRbeta CDR3 regions were amplified from genomic DNA using the immunoSEQ Assay, a bias-controlled multiplex PCR. As for how the authors treated the data: Nucleated cell counts per sample were estimated from amplification of reference gene primers within the assay. To quantify the absolute abundance of each unique TCRbeta CDR3 rearrangement, sequence reads were collapsed and filtered. For each sample, productive Simpson clonality was calculated as the square root of Simpson's diversity index across productive rearrangements. This immuneACCESS table, as held by TCRdb, lists in-frame sequences with V and J called but not all clones. Of the missing ones, under half trace to an unresolved V gene in checked studies; the others have no known cause. V and J calls and clone size are as listed in that table; D and trimming were resolved from the DNA. This sample has 200,000 to 300,000 clones in its table, and approximately 90% of those were observed once. The leading ten clones occupy approximately 3.8% of the sample.

V is clipped by 7 bases and J by 0 bases, and the sequence between their germline boundaries is 13 bases long. The germline V gene (reference sequence) yields LNHDA for CDR1 and SQIVND for CDR2. The CDR3 runs 14 residues from the cysteine to the phenylalanine. Just CDR3 DNA is preserved here, 42 bases in frame from base 1. A second Seattle source provided samples from volunteer blood donors who had recovered from COVID-19. The collaborating institutions used their own protocols to collect whole blood in K2EDTA tubes. For TCRbeta analysis, collaborators shipped samples in one of three forms: frozen whole blood, isolated PBMCs, or DNA extracted from either of those sample types. The data were taken from a study of blood T cell repertoires in COVID-19 (TCRdb year 2020). About the study as a whole: Samples covering the acute and convalescent phases of COVID-19 were provided by collaborators in the United States, Italy and Spain. The material from the prospective study consisted of cDNA or gDNA derived from T cells, B-cell-depleted T cells, or PBMCs. Deeply sampled blood TCRbeta repertoires from subjects exposed to, actively infected with, or recovered from COVID-19 were included in the dataset. A freely available public database, intended as a resource for researchers studying the immune response to SARS-CoV-2, is where the repertoires were released. The samples were drawn from the first 160 participants of the ongoing ImmuneRACE study and from roughly 1,300 subjects provided by 6 global collaborators. Sample metadata almost always included a de-identified subject ID, COVID-19 status, age in years and sex. Where HLA class I and class II types were available, the types were taken from metadata supplied by the sample provider, not from assay-based typing.

The paper as a whole reports these results and caveats: How much clinical and demographic metadata was included differed by source and by participant, and the metadata was provided uncurated.

The source of this sequence is a man between 60 and 75 years old who had recovered from COVID-19. The chain uses TRBV19 and TRBJ2-7, and perhaps TRBD1 as D gene, on 5 matching bases. The sequenced sample consisted of peripheral blood. In nucleotides, the sequence is TGTGCCAGTAATCAGGCAGGGAACTCCTACGAGCAGTACTTC. This is translated as CASNQAGNSYEQYF.